Listed below are T cell receptor beta chains from one sample, sequenced in a study of T-cell memory formation after mild COVID-19. TCRdb re-called the 5' RACE reads with MiXCR, one entry per CDR3 protein. This table holds a few hundred thousand distinct CDR3 sequences, approximately 18% found once. Sequenced: PBMCs or a T cell subset sorted from them (not recorded which). The receptor source for this set is a man aged 18 to 30 who had mild COVID-19 (a few samples of this study predate the infection). Cell type and time point are not known. Each CDR3 is given with its conserved first and last residue. A D gene is named only where the DNA matches it firmly. Clone size is shown for a subset of rows, as once, few, many or a class of expanded clone.

TRBJ2-1 NA TRBV7-9 once TGTGCCAGCAGCTTGGAGGGGTCGGTGGGCAATGAGCAGTTCTTC CASSLEGSVGNEQFF
TRBJ2-3 TRBD1 TRBV19 few TGTGCCAGTAGTTTTGGACAGGGGCTCCAATTGGGCCCGCAGTATTTT CASSFGQGLQLGPQYF
TRBJ2-7 NA TRBV7-8 once TGTGCCAGCAGCTTAGAGGTCGGAACCGCCTACGAGCAGTACTTC CASSLEVGTAYEQYF
TRBJ1-6 NA TRBV5-5 NA TGTGCCAGCATCCAACCCGGGGTATCGAATTCACCCCTCCACTTT CASIQPGVSNSPLHF
TRBJ2-2 NA TRBV7-2 many TGTGCCAGCAGCGCCAGGAGGGTGGTCGGGGAGCTGTTTTTT CASSARRVVGELFF
TRBJ1-5 TRBD1 TRBV19 NA TGTGCCAGTAGGTCCCGACAGGGCCTAAATCAGCCCCAGCATTTT CASRSRQGLNQPQHF
TRBJ2-1 NA TRBV11-3 few TGTGCCAGCAGCTCCTACGAGTCGGCGGGGGCTAACAATGAGCAGTTCTTC CASSSYESAGANNEQFF
TRBJ1-6 NA TRBV24-1 NA TGTGCCACCAGTGACTCTCGGGGGGTGGATAATTCACCCCTCCACTTT CATSDSRGVDNSPLHF
TRBJ2-2 NA TRBV5-4 few TGTGCCAGCAGCTTGGGGTACGGGGAGCTGTTTTTT CASSLGYGELFF
TRBJ2-2 NA TRBV6-6 few TGTGCCAGCAGTCCCCTTATTGGAGGGGAGCTGTTTTTT CASSPLIGGELFF
TRBJ1-1 TRBD1 TRBV12-3/TRBV12-4 many TGTGCCAGCAGTTTTGGACAGGGGGGTGTGGCTGAAGCTTTCTTT CASSFGQGGVAEAFF
TRBJ2-3 NA TRBV4-1 NA TGCGCCAGCAGCTTAGACAGGGAGGTACGGTATTTT CASSLDREVRYF
TRBJ1-1 NA TRBV20-1 few TGCAGTGCTAGAGCCGGGGCGGCCTACCTTGAAGCTTTCTTT CSARAGAAYLEAFF
TRBJ1-4 NA TRBV7-9 NA TGTGCCAGCATGAGGTCGGCTAATGAAAAACTGTTTTTT CASMRSANEKLFF
TRBJ2-7 NA TRBV5-1 NA TGCGCCAGCAGCTTGATTGGAGGTTACGAGCAGTACTTC CASSLIGGYEQYF
TRBJ2-1 NA TRBV5-6 NA TGTGCCAGCAGCTTTACTAGCCTATGGTTCTTC CASSFTSLWFF
TRBJ1-1 NA TRBV5-1 few TGCGCCAGCAGCTTGGCCTCGGACGGAATGAACACTGAAGCTTTCTTT CASSLASDGMNTEAFF
TRBJ2-1 NA TRBV5-1 many TGCGCCAGCAGCCCGGGACTCCACTCGTTGTACAATGAGCAGTTCTTC CASSPGLHSLYNEQFF
TRBJ1-6 NA TRBV5-1 NA TGCGCCAGCAGCTTGGGGGACCGGGGGGCCAATTCACCCCTCCACTTT CASSLGDRGANSPLHF
TRBJ1-5 NA TRBV6-1 NA TGTGCCAGCAGTGGCCAAAGCAATCAGCCCCAGCATTTT CASSGQSNQPQHF
TRBJ1-1 NA TRBV25-1 NA TGTGCCAGCAGTGCCCGGGCCGACGGCACTGAAGCTTTCTTT CASSARADGTEAFF
TRBJ2-2 NA TRBV5-1 few TGCGCCAGTATACAGGGCCCTTCGAACACCGGGGAGCTGTTTTTT CASIQGPSNTGELFF
TRBJ1-3 NA TRBV12-3/TRBV12-4 NA TGTGCCAGCACCATGACAGTCTCTGGAAACACCATATATTTT CASTMTVSGNTIYF
TRBJ2-1 TRBD2 TRBV6-5 few TGTGCCAGCAGTCCCCTGGCGGGGGGGCTGGGTGAGCAGTTCTTC CASSPLAGGLGEQFF
TRBJ1-1 NA TRBV7-2 NA TGTGCCAGCAGCTTATCCGGACGGCAGAACACTGAAGCTTTCTTT CASSLSGRQNTEAFF
TRBJ2-1 TRBD2 TRBV6-2/TRBV6-3 few TGTGCCAGCAGCCGTATAGCGGGGGAGCACTACAATGAGCAGTTCTTC CASSRIAGEHYNEQFF
TRBJ1-2 NA TRBV5-1 few TGCGCCAGCAGCTTGCTGGGGGCCGCGGGCTATGGCTACACCTTC CASSLLGAAGYGYTF
TRBJ1-1 NA TRBV6-5 NA TGTGCCAGCAGTTACAAGGGGGCTGAAGCTTTCTTT CASSYKGAEAFF
TRBJ2-2 NA TRBV11-1 NA TGTGCCAGCAGCTTAGTCGTTGGACCCGGGGAGCTGTTTTTT CASSLVVGPGELFF
TRBJ2-3 NA TRBV20-1 NA TGCAGTGCGCAAGGGGGTCCAGATACGCAGTATTTT CSAQGGPDTQYF
TRBJ2-1 TRBD2 TRBV28 NA TGTGCCAGCAGGCGTCCGACTAGCGGGGGTTGGGGTGAGCAGTTCTTC CASRRPTSGGWGEQFF
TRBJ2-7 NA TRBV12-5 NA TGTGCTAGTACTCCTGGGGGATTCTCCTACGAGCAGTACTTC CASTPGGFSYEQYF
TRBJ2-5 TRBD1 TRBV5-1 many TGCGCCAGCAGCAAAGGACAGGGCTTAGAGACCCAGTACTTC CASSKGQGLETQYF
TRBJ2-5 TRBD2 TRBV7-9 many TGTGCCAGCAGCGCGGGGCTGCGGGGGGGAGAGACCCAGTACTTC CASSAGLRGGETQYF
TRBJ1-1 NA TRBV7-2 NA TGTGCCAGCAGCTTAGCGCTATTCCTTCGGACGGAGGATGAAGCTTTCTTT CASSLALFLRTEDEAFF
TRBJ1-4 NA TRBV6-5 NA TGTGCCAGCAGCCGCCGCCCGGTCGATGAAAAACTGTTTTTT CASSRRPVDEKLFF
TRBJ1-6 TRBD1 TRBV4-3 NA TGCGCCAGCAGCCAAGAAGGGGCAGGGGGTGGTTCACCCCTCCACTTT CASSQEGAGGGSPLHF
TRBJ1-1 TRBD1 TRBV7-9 few TGTGCCGTCGGACAGGGGGGCACTGAAGCTTTCTTT CAVGQGGTEAFF
TRBJ1-2 NA TRBV4-3 NA TGCGCCAGCAGCCAAGATCGTCAGGGGCGCGAAGGCTACACCTTC CASSQDRQGREGYTF
TRBJ2-3 TRBD1 TRBV5-1 NA TGCGCCAGCAGCTTTGGGACAGGGAGGACAGATACGCAGTATTTT CASSFGTGRTDTQYF
TRBJ2-3 TRBD2 TRBV5-1 NA TGCGCCAGCAGCCCCCCTAGCGGGGGAATGGATACGCAGTATTTT CASSPPSGGMDTQYF
TRBJ2-1 TRBD1 TRBV12-3/TRBV12-4 NA TGTGCCAGCAGTCGGACAGGGTTTTACAATGAGCAGTTCTTC CASSRTGFYNEQFF